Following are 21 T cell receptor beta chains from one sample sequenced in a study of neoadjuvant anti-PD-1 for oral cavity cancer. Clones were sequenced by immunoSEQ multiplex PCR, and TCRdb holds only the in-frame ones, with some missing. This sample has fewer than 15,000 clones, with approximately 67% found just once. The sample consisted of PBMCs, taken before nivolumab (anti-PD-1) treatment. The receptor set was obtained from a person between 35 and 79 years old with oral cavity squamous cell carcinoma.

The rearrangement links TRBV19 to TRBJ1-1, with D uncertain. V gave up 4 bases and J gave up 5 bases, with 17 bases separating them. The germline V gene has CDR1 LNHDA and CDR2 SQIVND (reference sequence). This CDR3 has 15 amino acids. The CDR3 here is CASSTPHGERTEAFF. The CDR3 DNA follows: TGTGCCAGTAGTACCCCCCACGGGGAACGGACTGAAGCTTTCTTT.

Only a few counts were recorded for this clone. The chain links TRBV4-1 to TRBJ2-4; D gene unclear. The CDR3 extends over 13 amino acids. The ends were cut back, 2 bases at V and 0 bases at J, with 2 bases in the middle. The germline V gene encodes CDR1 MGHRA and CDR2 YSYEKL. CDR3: CASSQLAKNIQYF. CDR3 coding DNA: TGCGCCAGCAGCCAACTAGCCAAAAACATTCAGTACTTC.

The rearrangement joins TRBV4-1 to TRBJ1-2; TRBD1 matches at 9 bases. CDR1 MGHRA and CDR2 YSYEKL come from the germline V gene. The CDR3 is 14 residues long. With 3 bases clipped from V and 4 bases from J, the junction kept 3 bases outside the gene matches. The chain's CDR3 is CASSQTQGAYGYTF. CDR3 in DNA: TGCGCCAGCAGCCAGACACAGGGGGCCTATGGCTACACCTTC.

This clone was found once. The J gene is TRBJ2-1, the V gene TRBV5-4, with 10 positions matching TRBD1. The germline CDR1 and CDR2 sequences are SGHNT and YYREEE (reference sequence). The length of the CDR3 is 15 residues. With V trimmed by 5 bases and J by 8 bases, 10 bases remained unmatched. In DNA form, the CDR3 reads TGTGCCAGCAGAGTCCGGGACAGGGGAGCGCATGAGCAGTTCTTC. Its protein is CASRVRDRGAHEQFF.

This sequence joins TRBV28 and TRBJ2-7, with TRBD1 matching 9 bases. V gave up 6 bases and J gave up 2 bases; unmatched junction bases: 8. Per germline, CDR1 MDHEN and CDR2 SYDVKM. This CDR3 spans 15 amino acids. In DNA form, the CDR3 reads TGTGCCAGCAGGCCCTCCGGGACAGGGACCTACGAGCAGTACTTC. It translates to CASRPSGTGTYEQYF.

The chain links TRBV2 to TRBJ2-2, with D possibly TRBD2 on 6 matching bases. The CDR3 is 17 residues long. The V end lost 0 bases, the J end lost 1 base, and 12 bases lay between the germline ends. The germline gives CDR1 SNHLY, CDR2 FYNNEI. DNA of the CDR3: TGTGCCAGCAGTGAAGCGCTTCGGCGGGGGAACACCGGGGAGCTGTTTTTT. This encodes CASSEALRRGNTGELFF.

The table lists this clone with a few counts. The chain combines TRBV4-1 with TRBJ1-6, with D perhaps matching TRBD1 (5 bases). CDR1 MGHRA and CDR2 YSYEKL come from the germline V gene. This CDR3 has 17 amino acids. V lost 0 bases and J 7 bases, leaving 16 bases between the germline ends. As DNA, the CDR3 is TGCGCCAGCAGCCAAGATAAGGAGGCAGGGAACAATTCACCCCTCCACTTT. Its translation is CASSQDKEAGNNSPLHF.

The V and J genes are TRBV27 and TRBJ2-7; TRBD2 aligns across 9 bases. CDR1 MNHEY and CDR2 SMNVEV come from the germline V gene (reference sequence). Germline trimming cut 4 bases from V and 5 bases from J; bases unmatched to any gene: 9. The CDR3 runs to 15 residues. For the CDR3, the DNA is TGTGCCAGCAGTTCCTCTAGCGGGACTATCCACGAGCAGTACTTC. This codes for CASSSSSGTIHEQYF.

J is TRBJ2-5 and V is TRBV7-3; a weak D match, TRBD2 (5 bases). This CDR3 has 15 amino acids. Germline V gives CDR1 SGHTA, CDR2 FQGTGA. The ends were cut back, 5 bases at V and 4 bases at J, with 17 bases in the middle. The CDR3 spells CASSTEGRIRETQYF. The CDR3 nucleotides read TGTGCCAGCAGCACTGAGGGAAGAATTAGAGAGACCCAGTACTTC.

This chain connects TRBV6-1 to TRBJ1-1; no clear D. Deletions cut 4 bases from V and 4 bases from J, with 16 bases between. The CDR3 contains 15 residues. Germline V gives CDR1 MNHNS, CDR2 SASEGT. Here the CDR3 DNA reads TGTGCCAGCAGTGTTAGTAATCGGGGATTCACTGAAGCTTTCTTT. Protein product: CASSVSNRGFTEAFF.

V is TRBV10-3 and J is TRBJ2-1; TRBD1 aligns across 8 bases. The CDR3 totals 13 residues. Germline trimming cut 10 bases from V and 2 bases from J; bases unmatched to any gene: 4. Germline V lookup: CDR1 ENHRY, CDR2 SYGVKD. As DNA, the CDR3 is TGTGCCACTGGGACAGGAGCCTACAATGAGCAGTTCTTC. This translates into CATGTGAYNEQFF.

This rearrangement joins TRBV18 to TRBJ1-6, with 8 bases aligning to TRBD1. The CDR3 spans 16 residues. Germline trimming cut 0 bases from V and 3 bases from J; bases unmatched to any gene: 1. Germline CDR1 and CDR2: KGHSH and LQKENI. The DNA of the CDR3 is TGTGCCAGCTCACCACCGGGACAGGTCTATAATTCACCCCTCCACTTT. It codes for CASSPPGQVYNSPLHF.

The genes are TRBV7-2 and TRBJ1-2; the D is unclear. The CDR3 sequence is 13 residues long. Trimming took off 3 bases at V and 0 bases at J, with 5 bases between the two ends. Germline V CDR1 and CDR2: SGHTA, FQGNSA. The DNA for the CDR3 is TGTGCCAGCAGCTTTACATCTAACTATGGCTACACCTTC. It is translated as CASSFTSNYGYTF.

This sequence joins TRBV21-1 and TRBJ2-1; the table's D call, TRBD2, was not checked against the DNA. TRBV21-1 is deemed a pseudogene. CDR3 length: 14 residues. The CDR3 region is CASSNLTGRGEQFF. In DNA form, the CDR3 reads TGTGCCAGCAGCAATCTTACCGGGAGGGGTGAGCAGTTCTTC.

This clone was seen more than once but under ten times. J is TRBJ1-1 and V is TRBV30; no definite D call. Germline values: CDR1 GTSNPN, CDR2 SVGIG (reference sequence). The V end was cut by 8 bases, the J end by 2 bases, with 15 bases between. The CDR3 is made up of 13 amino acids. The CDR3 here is CAGLVGSNTEAFF. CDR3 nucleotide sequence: TGTGCCGGCCTAGTGGGGAGCAACACTGAAGCTTTCTTT.

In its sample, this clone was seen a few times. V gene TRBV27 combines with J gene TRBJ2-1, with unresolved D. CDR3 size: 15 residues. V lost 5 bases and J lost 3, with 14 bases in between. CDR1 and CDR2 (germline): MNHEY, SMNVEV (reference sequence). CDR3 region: CASSRSQTLYNEQFF. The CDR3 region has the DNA TGTGCCAGCAGTAGGTCACAGACTCTCTACAATGAGCAGTTCTTC.

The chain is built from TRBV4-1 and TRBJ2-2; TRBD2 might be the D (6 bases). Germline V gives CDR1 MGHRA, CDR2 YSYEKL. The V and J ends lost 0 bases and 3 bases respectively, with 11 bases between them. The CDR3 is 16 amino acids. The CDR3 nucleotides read TGCGCCAGCAGCCAAGACACGGGACTTTACACCGGGGAGCTGTTTTTT. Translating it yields CASSQDTGLYTGELFF.

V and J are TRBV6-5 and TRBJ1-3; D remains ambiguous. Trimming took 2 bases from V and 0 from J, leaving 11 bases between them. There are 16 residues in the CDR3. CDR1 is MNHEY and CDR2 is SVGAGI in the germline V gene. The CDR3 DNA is TGTGCCAGCAGTTACGATGGACTAGACTCTGGAAACACCATATATTTT. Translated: CASSYDGLDSGNTIYF.

The CDR3: CASSARQDYNEQFF. CDR3 DNA sequence: TGTGCCAGCAGCGCGAGACAGGACTACAATGAGCAGTTCTTC. The chain is built from TRBV28 and TRBJ2-1; possible D gene TRBD1, 6 bases. V gave up 6 bases and J gave up 3 bases, with 12 bases separating them. This CDR3 spans 14 amino acids. Germline assignment: CDR1 MDHEN and CDR2 SYDVKM.

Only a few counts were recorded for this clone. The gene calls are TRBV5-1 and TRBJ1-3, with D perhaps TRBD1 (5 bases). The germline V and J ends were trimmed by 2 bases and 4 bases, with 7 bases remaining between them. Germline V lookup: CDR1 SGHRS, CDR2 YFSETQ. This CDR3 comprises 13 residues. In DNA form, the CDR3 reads TGCGCCAGCAGCTTAGGGGACGGAAACACCATATATTTT. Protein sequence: CASSLGDGNTIYF.

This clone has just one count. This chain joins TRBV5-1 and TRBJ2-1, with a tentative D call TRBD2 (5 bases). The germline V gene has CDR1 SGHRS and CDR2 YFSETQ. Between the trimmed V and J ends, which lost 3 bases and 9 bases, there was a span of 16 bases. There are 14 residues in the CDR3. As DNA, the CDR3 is TGCGCCAGCAGCTCGGGTGGGGAGCGAGCTGAGCAGTTCTTC. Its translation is CASSSGGERAEQFF. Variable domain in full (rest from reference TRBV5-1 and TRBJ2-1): KAGVTQTPRYLIKTRGQQVTLSCSPISGHRSVSWYQQTPGQGLQFLFEYFSETQRNKGNFPGRFSGRQFSNSRSEMNVSTLELGDSALYLCASSSGGERAEQFFGPGTRLTVL.